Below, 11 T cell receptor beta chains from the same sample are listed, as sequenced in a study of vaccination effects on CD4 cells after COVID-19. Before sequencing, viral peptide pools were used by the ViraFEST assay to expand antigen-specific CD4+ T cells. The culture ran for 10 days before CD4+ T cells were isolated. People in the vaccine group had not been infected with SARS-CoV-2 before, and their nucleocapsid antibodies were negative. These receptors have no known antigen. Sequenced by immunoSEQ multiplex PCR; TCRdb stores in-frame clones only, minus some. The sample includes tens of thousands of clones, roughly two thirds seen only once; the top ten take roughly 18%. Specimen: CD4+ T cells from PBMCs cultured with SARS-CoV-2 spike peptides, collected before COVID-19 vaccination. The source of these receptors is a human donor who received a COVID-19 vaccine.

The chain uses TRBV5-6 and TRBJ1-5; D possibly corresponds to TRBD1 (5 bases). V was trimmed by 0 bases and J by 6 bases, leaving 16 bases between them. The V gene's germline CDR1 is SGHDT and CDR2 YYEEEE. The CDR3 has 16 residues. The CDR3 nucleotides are TGTGCCAGCAGCTTGGGTCTTCCAGGGTCGGGTCAGCCCCAGCATTTT. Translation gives CASSLGLPGSGQPQHF.

The CDR3 sequence is CAWSSSLGQGQETQYF. The CDR3 nucleotides are TGTGCCTGGAGTTCGTCCCTCGGACAGGGCCAAGAGACCCAGTACTTC. The rearrangement joins TRBV30 to TRBJ2-5, with 8 bases fitting TRBD1. The germline gives CDR1 GTSNPN, CDR2 SVGIG (reference sequence). The ends lost 2 bases at V and 1 base at J; junction bases unmatched: 9. This CDR3 is 16 amino acids long.

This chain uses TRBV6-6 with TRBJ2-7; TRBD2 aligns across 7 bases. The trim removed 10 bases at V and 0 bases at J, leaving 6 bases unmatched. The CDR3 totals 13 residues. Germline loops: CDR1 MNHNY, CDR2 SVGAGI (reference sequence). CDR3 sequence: CATRRESSYEQYF. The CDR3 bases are TGTGCCACCCGGCGGGAGAGCTCCTACGAGCAGTACTTC.

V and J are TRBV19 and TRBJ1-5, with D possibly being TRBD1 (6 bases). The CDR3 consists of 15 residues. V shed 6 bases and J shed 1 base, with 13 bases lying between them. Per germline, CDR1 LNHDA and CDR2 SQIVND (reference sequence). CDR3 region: CASRLGQMSNQPQHF. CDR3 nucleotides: TGTGCCAGTAGGTTGGGACAAATGAGCAATCAGCCCCAGCATTTT.

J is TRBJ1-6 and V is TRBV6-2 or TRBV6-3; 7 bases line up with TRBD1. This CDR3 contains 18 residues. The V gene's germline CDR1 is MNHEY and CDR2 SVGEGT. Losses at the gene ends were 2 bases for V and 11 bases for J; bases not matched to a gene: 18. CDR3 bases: TGTGCCAGCAGTTACCCGACAGGGCCAACCTCCAGGATTACACCCCTCCACTTT. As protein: CASSYPTGPTSRITPLHF.

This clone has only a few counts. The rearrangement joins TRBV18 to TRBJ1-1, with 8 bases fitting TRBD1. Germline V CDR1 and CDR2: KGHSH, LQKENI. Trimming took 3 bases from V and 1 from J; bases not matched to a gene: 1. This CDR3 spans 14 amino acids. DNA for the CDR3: TGTGCCAGCTCACCCGGGACAGGGAACACTGAAGCTTTCTTT. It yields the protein CASSPGTGNTEAFF.

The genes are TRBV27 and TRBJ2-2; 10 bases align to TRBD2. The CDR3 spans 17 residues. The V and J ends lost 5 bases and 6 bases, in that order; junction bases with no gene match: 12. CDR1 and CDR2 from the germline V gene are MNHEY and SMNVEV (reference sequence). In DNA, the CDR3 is TGTGCCAGCAGTCAGATAGCGGGGGGTTTAGGCGCCGGGGAGCTGTTTTTT. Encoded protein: CASSQIAGGLGAGELFF.

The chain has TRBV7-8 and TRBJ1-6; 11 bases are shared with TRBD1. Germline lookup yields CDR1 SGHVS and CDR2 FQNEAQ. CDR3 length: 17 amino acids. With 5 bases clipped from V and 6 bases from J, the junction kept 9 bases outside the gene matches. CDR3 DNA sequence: TGTGCCAGCAGCAAACGTCCGGGACAGGGGGTTAATTCACCCCTCCACTTT. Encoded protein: CASSKRPGQGVNSPLHF.

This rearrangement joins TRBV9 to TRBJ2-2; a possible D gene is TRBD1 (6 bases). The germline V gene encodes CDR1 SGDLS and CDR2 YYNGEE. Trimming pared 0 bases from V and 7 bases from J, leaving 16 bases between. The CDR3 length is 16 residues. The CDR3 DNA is TGTGCCAGCAGCGTAGCTTTTACAGGGTCCAGCGGGGAGCTGTTTTTT. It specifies CASSVAFTGSSGELFF.

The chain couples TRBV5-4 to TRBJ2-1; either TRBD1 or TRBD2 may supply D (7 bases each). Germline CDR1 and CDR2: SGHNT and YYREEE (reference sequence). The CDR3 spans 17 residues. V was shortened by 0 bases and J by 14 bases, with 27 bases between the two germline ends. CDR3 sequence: CASSLGGAGGELGGEFF. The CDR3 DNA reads TGTGCCAGCAGCTTGGGGGGGGCAGGGGGTGAACTGGGAGGGGAGTTCTTC.

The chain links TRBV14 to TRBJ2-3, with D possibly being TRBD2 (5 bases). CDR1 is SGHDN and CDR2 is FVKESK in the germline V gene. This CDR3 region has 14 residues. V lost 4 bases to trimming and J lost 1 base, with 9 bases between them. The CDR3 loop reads CASSPVGGTDTQYF. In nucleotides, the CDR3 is TGTGCCAGCAGCCCCGTCGGGGGCACAGATACGCAGTATTTT.